These T cell receptor beta chains were read from a single sample in a study of shared clonotypes between healthy human individuals. Repertoires were generated with immunoSEQ multiplex PCR, while TCRdb's copy carries only in-frame clones and drops some. Of about 120,000 clones listed, about 63% are singletons. The specimen was memory CD8+ T cells sorted from blood. These receptors were obtained from a young woman in good health. Both conserved end residues are part of each CDR3. The order of the fields is CDR3 DNA, CDR3 protein, J gene, D gene, CDR3 length, V gene, clone size. D genes are given only for firm matches. Part of the rows lack a size; the others show once, few, many or a class for expanded clones.

CDR3 DNA: TGTGCCAGCAGCCAATTAGTTTTCGGACCACCCCAGTACGAGCAGTACTTC
CDR3 protein: CASSQLVFGPPQYEQYF
J gene: TRBJ2-7
D gene: NA
CDR3 length: 17
V gene: TRBV4-2
clone size: NA

CDR3 DNA: TGTGCCAGCAGCTGGGGGCAGGGAAGTTCCTACAATGAGCAGTTCTTC
CDR3 protein: CASSWGQGSSYNEQFF
J gene: TRBJ2-1
D gene: NA
CDR3 length: 16
V gene: TRBV11-2
clone size: NA

CDR3 DNA: TGTGCCAGCAGCACCCGGTGGACAGGGGCAGGAGTCTACGAGCAGTACTTC
CDR3 protein: CASSTRWTGAGVYEQYF
J gene: TRBJ2-7
D gene: TRBD1
CDR3 length: 17
V gene: TRBV11-2
clone size: NA

CDR3 DNA: TGTGCCAGCAGTTTCACAGGGGACACTGAAGCTTTCTTT
CDR3 protein: CASSFTGDTEAFF
J gene: TRBJ1-1
D gene: TRBD1
CDR3 length: 13
V gene: TRBV27
clone size: once

CDR3 DNA: TGTGCCAGCAGCTTAGGGGTCGGGGCCACAGATACGCAGTATTTT
CDR3 protein: CASSLGVGATDTQYF
J gene: TRBJ2-3
D gene: NA
CDR3 length: 15
V gene: TRBV28
clone size: NA

CDR3 DNA: TGTGCCAGCAGCTTAGTACTAGCCAAAAACATTCAGTACTTC
CDR3 protein: CASSLVLAKNIQYF
J gene: TRBJ2-4
D gene: NA
CDR3 length: 14
V gene: TRBV11-2
clone size: NA

CDR3 DNA: TGTGCCAGCAGTGAAGCAATAGGACTAGATAAACGATACGAGCAGTACTTC
CDR3 protein: CASSEAIGLDKRYEQYF
J gene: TRBJ2-7
D gene: TRBD2
CDR3 length: 17
V gene: TRBV6-1
clone size: NA

CDR3 DNA: TGTGCCACCAGCAGAGGAGGGACAGGGGGACACTTTGGGATGCAGTACTTC
CDR3 protein: CATSRGGTGGHFGMQYF
J gene: TRBJ2-7
D gene: TRBD1
CDR3 length: 17
V gene: TRBV15
clone size: NA

CDR3 DNA: TGTGCCAGCAGGATCCATCGTTTGGCTACGTTTCGGACTGAAGCTTTCTTT
CDR3 protein: CASRIHRLATFRTEAFF
J gene: TRBJ1-1
D gene: NA
CDR3 length: 17
V gene: TRBV4-2
clone size: NA

CDR3 DNA: TGCACCGTGTCGGGGTCGGACAGGGCGGCCGGCTACACCTTC
CDR3 protein: CTVSGSDRAAGYTF
J gene: TRBJ1-2
D gene: TRBD1
CDR3 length: 14
V gene: TRBV29-1
clone size: few

CDR3 DNA: TGCAGCGTTGAGTCTGAGAGTGGCACTGAGCAGTTCTTC
CDR3 protein: CSVESESGTEQFF
J gene: TRBJ2-1
D gene: NA
CDR3 length: 13
V gene: TRBV29-1
clone size: NA